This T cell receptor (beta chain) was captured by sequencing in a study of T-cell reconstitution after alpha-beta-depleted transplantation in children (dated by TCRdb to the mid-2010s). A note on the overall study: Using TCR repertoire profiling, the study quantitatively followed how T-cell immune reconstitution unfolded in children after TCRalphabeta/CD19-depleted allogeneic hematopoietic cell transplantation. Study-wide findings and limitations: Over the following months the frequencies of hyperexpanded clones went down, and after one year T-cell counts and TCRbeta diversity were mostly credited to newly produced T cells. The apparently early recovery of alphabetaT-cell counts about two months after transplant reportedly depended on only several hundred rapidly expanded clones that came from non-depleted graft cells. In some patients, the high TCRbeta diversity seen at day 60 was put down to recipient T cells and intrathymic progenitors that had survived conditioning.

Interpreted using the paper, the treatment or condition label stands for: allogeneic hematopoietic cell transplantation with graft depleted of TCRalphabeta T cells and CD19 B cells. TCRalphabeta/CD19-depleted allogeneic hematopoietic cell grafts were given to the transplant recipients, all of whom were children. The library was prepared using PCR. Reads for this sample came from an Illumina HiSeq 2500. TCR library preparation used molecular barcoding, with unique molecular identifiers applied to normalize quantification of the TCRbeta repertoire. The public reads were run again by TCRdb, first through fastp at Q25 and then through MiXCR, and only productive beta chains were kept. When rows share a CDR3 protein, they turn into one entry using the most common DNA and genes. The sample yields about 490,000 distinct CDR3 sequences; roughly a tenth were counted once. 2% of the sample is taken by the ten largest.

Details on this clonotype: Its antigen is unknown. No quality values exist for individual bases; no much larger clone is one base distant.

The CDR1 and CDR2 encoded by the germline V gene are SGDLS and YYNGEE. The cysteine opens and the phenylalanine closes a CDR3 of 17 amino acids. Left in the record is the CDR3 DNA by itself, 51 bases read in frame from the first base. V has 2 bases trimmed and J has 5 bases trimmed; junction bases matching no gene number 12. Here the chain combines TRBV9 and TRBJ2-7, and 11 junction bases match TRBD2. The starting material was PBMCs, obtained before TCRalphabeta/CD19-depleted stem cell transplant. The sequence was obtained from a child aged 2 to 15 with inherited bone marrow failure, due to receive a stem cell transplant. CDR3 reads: CASSVGLAGGPFDEQYF. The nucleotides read TGTGCCAGCAGCGTTGGGCTAGCGGGAGGCCCATTCGACGAGCAGTACTTC.